This passage covers 21 T cell receptor beta chains from one sample sequenced in a study of shared clonotypes between healthy human individuals. TCRdb's table, derived via immunoSEQ multiplex PCR, lists solely in-frame clones and lacks some. The sample contains around 500,000 clones, 75% to 85% of which appear only once. The material sequenced was PBMCs. The origin of the receptors is a woman in her forties in good health. Some clones in this sample may be carry-over from other donors' samples.

The chain carries TRBV30 and TRBJ2-1, with D unclear. The CDR3 has 14 amino acids. From germline, CDR1 is GTSNPN and CDR2 SVGIG (reference sequence). Between the trimmed V and J ends, which lost 1 base and 1 base, there was a span of 8 bases. CDR3 nucleotides: TGTGCCTGGAGTGCAGGAAGATCCTACAATGAGCAGTTCTTC. Translation gives CAWSAGRSYNEQFF.

The chain links TRBV28 to TRBJ2-1; 7 bases line up with TRBD2. Unmatched junction bases numbered 4, after V lost 3 bases and J lost 8 bases. Germline V gives CDR1 MDHEN, CDR2 SYDVKM. The CDR3 contains 13 residues. CDR3 residues: CASSFGTKDEQFF. CDR3 DNA: TGTGCCAGCAGTTTTGGGACTAAAGATGAGCAGTTCTTC.

This clone showed up just a few times. The J gene is TRBJ1-2, the V gene TRBV7-9; 7 nucleotides align to TRBD1. CDR3 length: 13 amino acids. Germline V gene lookup returns CDR1 SEHNR and CDR2 FQNEAQ (reference sequence). Losses at the gene ends were 6 bases for V and 6 bases for J; bases not matched to a gene: 7. CDR3: CASRLGGVDGYTF. DNA for the CDR3: TGTGCCAGCAGACTAGGGGGCGTCGATGGCTACACCTTC.

Only one count was recorded for this clone. This chain uses TRBV9 with TRBJ2-1, with 8 bases identical to TRBD1. This CDR3 is 15 amino acids long. Per germline, CDR1 SGDLS and CDR2 YYNGEE. V was clipped by 0 bases and J by 11 bases; unmatched bases: 10. The CDR3 coding sequence is TGTGCCAGCAGCGTAGCAGGGGGCATGAGCCTACAGCAGTTCTTC. This codes for CASSVAGGMSLQQFF.

The V gene is TRBV6-1, the J gene TRBJ2-7, with 9 bases fitting TRBD1. Trimming removed 6 bases from V and 2 bases from J; junction bases left unmatched: 8. Germline CDR1 MNHNS, CDR2 SASEGT. The CDR3 spans 15 residues. DNA of the CDR3: TGTGCCAGCAGCCATAGACAGGGGGGGACCTACGAGCAGTACTTC. As protein: CASSHRQGGTYEQYF.

V gene TRBV28 combines with J gene TRBJ1-1; D uncertain. The CDR3 loop spans 12 amino acids. V gave up 10 bases and J gave up 4 bases, with 13 bases separating them. The germline V gene encodes CDR1 MDHEN and CDR2 SYDVKM. The CDR3 region has the DNA TGTGCCACCTTCGAGGATGGCACTGAAGCTTTCTTT. Amino acid sequence: CATFEDGTEAFF.

V and J are TRBV9 and TRBJ2-1; D unresolved. Trimming pared 0 bases from V and 5 bases from J, leaving 6 bases between. CDR3 length: 13 residues. Looked up from germline, CDR1 is SGDLS and CDR2 is YYNGEE. The CDR3, as DNA: TGTGCCAGCAGCGTAGATCGAAACAATGAGCAGTTCTTC. Translation gives CASSVDRNNEQFF.

This clone showed up just a few times. V usage is TRBV19 and J usage is TRBJ1-5; the D is unclear. Trimming shortened V by 7 bases and J by 3 bases, and 10 bases separated the two germline ends. Germline assignment: CDR1 LNHDA and CDR2 SQIVND (reference sequence). The CDR3 has 13 residues. The CDR3 loop reads CASTRELNQPQHF. The CDR3 region has the DNA TGTGCCAGTACAAGGGAACTCAATCAGCCCCAGCATTTT.

A few counts support this clone. The chain is built from TRBV11-2 and TRBJ2-1, with D possibly being TRBD2 (5 bases). The CDR3 spans 14 residues. Per the germline V gene, CDR1 is SGHAT and CDR2 is FQNNGV. V dropped 7 bases and J dropped 9 bases, with 19 bases sitting between them. CDR3 protein: CASTDWASSGEQFF. CDR3 nucleotide sequence: TGTGCCAGCACCGACTGGGCTAGCAGTGGTGAGCAGTTCTTC.

V gene TRBV11-3 combines with J gene TRBJ1-4; 7 bases match TRBD1. Per germline, CDR1 SGHNT and CDR2 YENEEA. This CDR3 is 15 amino acids long. Trimming removed 5 bases from V and 5 bases from J; junction bases left unmatched: 8. CDR3 sequence (DNA): TGTGCCAGCAGCCCCTGGACAGGCCCCAATGAAAAACTGTTTTTT. Amino acid sequence: CASSPWTGPNEKLFF.

The CDR3: CASRLAGGKNEQFF. The CDR3 DNA sequence: TGTGCCAGCAGACTAGCGGGAGGGAAAAATGAGCAGTTCTTC. The V and J genes are TRBV11-1 and TRBJ2-1; 13 positions agree with TRBD2. The length of the CDR3 is 14 residues. Germline CDR1 reads SGHAT; CDR2 reads FQDESV (reference sequence). V lost 6 bases and J lost 7; bases outside the gene matches: 3.

This clone was seen only a few times. The V and J genes are TRBV5-1 and TRBJ2-5, with 7 bases identical to TRBD1. The CDR3 contains 15 residues. The germline gives CDR1 SGHRS, CDR2 YFSETQ. J gave up 2 bases and V 3 bases, and 7 bases lay outside the gene matches. The CDR3, as DNA: TGCGCCAGCAGCTCCTTAGGGACAGCGCAAGAGACCCAGTACTTC. Protein product: CASSSLGTAQETQYF.

The gene calls are TRBV4-3 and TRBJ1-1, with 12 bases identical to TRBD1. The trim removed 0 bases at V and 3 bases at J, leaving 5 bases unmatched. The germline V gene encodes CDR1 LGHNA and CDR2 YSLEER. CDR3 length: 17 residues. The CDR3 loop reads CASSQESGTGGYTEAFF. The CDR3 DNA follows: TGCGCCAGCAGCCAAGAAAGCGGGACAGGGGGCTACACTGAAGCTTTCTTT.

V gene TRBV10-3 combines with J gene TRBJ2-5; D remains ambiguous. There are 12 residues in the CDR3. The germline gives CDR1 ENHRY, CDR2 SYGVKD. Trimming cost V 11 bases and J 5 bases, with 15 bases left between them. The CDR3 nucleotides are TGTGCCGTCTCGGGTATTCGGGAGACCCAGTACTTC. This gives the protein CAVSGIRETQYF.

This clone showed up just once. The chain employs TRBV2 and TRBJ1-2; D remains unclear. V was shortened by 4 bases and J by 3 bases, with 9 bases between the two germline ends. CDR3 length equals 13 residues. Germline V gives CDR1 SNHLY, CDR2 FYNNEI. Written as DNA, the CDR3 is TGTGCCAGCAGTGTAGAGAGCTACTATGGCTACACCTTC. Translated, it gives CASSVESYYGYTF.

This chain connects TRBV19 to TRBJ1-2; possible D gene TRBD1, 5 bases. Germline values: CDR1 LNHDA, CDR2 SQIVND (reference sequence). V was pared by 3 bases and J by 4 bases, with 21 bases between. The length of the CDR3 is 17 residues. The CDR3 reads CASSILEGSPLGYGYTF. CDR3 bases: TGTGCCAGTAGTATCTTGGAGGGGAGTCCGCTAGGCTATGGCTACACCTTC.

The rearrangement joins TRBV7-2 to TRBJ2-6; 8 nucleotides line up with TRBD1. The CDR3 has 16 residues. Germline values: CDR1 SGHTA, CDR2 FQGNSA. Trimming cost V 1 base and J 3 bases; bases outside gene matches: 2. DNA for the CDR3: TGTGCCAGCAGCTTAGTCGGGACAGGTGGGGCCAACGTCCTGACTTTC. It is translated as CASSLVGTGGANVLTF.

The J gene is TRBJ1-5, the V gene TRBV4-1; D gene unclear. Germline V gene data show CDR1 as MGHRA and CDR2 as YSYEKL. V lost 2 bases to trimming and J lost 9 bases, with 17 bases between them. This CDR3 contains 15 residues. CDR3 region: CASSQPGSPIAPQHF. CDR3 nucleotides: TGCGCCAGCAGCCAACCGGGGAGCCCGATCGCGCCCCAGCATTTT.

The chain combines TRBV10-3 with TRBJ2-3; 7 nucleotides match TRBD2. The CDR3 is 15 residues long. Germline V gene data show CDR1 as ENHRY and CDR2 as SYGVKD. J lost 3 bases, V lost 0 bases, and 3 bases had no gene match. The CDR3 sequence: CAISESASGTDTQYF. As DNA, the CDR3 is TGTGCCATCAGTGAGTCGGCTAGCGGAACAGATACGCAGTATTTT.

Worth noting for this clone: One end of the junction is discordant with germline, which a read error may explain. This chain connects TRBV10-3 to TRBJ2-7; D is unresolved. The CDR3 is 12 residues long. Germline-derived CDR1 and CDR2 are ENHRY and SYGVKD. The CDR3: CATSVAPFEQYF. In DNA form, the CDR3 reads TGTGCCACCAGTGTCGCCCCTTTCGAGCAGTACTTC.

The rearrangement links TRBV18 to TRBJ2-2; TRBD2 matches at 11 bases. The J segment lost 3 bases and the V segment lost 3 bases, leaving 9 bases of the junction unmatched. CDR3 size: 18 residues. Germline V gene data show CDR1 as KGHSH and CDR2 as LQKENI. In DNA, the CDR3 is TGTGCCAGCTCACCTCCGTCCGGGACTAGCGGCTACACCGGGGAGCTGTTTTTT. Protein product: CASSPPSGTSGYTGELFF. The full variable domain, in which reference TRBV18 and TRBJ2-2 provide the parts outside the CDR3, is NAGVMQNPRHLVRRRGQEARLRCSPMKGHSHVYWYRQLPEEGLKFMVYLQKENIIDESGMPKERFSAEFPKEGPSILRIQQVVRGDSAAYFCASSPPSGTSGYTGELFFGEGSRLTVL.